The clone carrying this T cell receptor (beta chain) was found many times. The antigen is not known. This specimen comes from a study of regulatory T cells in long-lasting Graves disease. Notes on the study in general: Analyses excluded thyroid tissue, covering peripheral blood alone.

CDR3 regions were amplified by Arm-PCR using iRepertoire HTBI primers to build TCR beta libraries. TCRdb re-called the multiplex PCR reads through MiXCR, storing one row per CDR3 protein. The table shows 360,000 or so distinct CDR3 sequences, with 16% occurring only once. Per the germline V gene, CDR1 is MDHEN and CDR2 is SYDVKM. V lost 4 bases and J lost 10, with 14 bases in between. The CDR3 length is 13 residues. Time point defined: newly diagnosed GD, antithyroid drugs for less than 3 months. There was RNA extracted from PBMCs, and the TCR library was made from it. These data are also associated with another study on T cells in Graves' hyperthyroidism and ophthalmopathy. From that paper: With the HTBI primer set, the TCR CDR3 went through a first round of RT-PCR.

The material was peripheral blood mononuclear cells (PBMCs), obtained at new diagnosis, from a patient treated with antithyroid drugs. The chain has TRBV28 and TRBJ1-5, with a possible D match to TRBD1 (5 bases). The receptor was isolated from a man aged 35-49 years with Graves disease. CDR3 sequence reads: CASSSTGGPPQHF. As DNA, the CDR3 is TGTGCCAGCAGTTCCACCGGGGGTCCTCCCCAGCATTTT.